This T cell receptor (beta chain) stems from a study of blood T cells in healthy people across ages. Overall study context: About one barcoded beta molecule was captured per two T cells (by template switching).

This clonotype has only a few counts. Alongside a J-beta primer mix, a sample-barcoded 5' primer served in a second PCR lasting about 7 to 12 cycles. TCRdb used MiXCR to reprocess the 5' RACE reads, holding one entry per CDR3 protein. Among about 640,000 distinct CDR3 sequences, about 54% were seen once, and the ten largest hold over 30%. The amount of total RNA extracted per sample was at least 5.5 micrograms. The CDR3 covers 11 residues. This receptor was obtained from a man in his 60s in good health. The chain combines TRBV21-1 with TRBJ2-1. TRBV21-1 is given as a pseudogene. Source material: blood. The CDR3 region is CASSKRNEQFF. CDR3 bases: TGTGCCAGCAGCAAAAGGAATGAGCAGTTCTTC.